A selection of T cell receptor beta chains follows, all from one sample in a study of human T cells and chemical hapten exposure. TCRdb recomputed calls from the RACE reads with MiXCR, one row per CDR3 protein. Seen here are about 130,000 distinct CDR3 sequences, approximately 10% observed once, and the top ten hold about 1.8%. The sequencing sample was made of whole blood. These receptors were obtained from a male donor in good health. Some clones in this sample may be carry-over from other donors' samples. Each CDR3 is given with its conserved first and last residue. D genes are given only for firm matches. Clone size is shown for a subset of rows, as once, few, many or a class of expanded clone.

J gene: TRBJ2-3; clone size: many; V gene: TRBV7-8; D gene: -; CDR3 protein: CASSLPGQTSGGSTDTQYF; CDR3 DNA: TGTGCCAGCAGCTTACCGGGACAGACTTCCGGGGGTAGCACAGATACGCAGTATTTT
J gene: TRBJ2-2; clone size: -; V gene: TRBV12-3/TRBV12-4; D gene: TRBD2; CDR3 protein: CASTTRGAGGSLNTGELFF; CDR3 DNA: TGTGCCAGCACCACCCGAGGCGCCGGGGGGTCTTTGAACACCGGGGAGCTGTTTTTT
J gene: TRBJ2-2; clone size: few; V gene: TRBV4-1; D gene: TRBD2; CDR3 protein: CASSQGLAGGFDTGELFF; CDR3 DNA: TGCGCCAGCAGCCAGGGACTAGCGGGAGGGTTTGACACCGGGGAGCTGTTTTTT
J gene: TRBJ2-7; clone size: few; V gene: TRBV6-1; D gene: TRBD1; CDR3 protein: CASSVGVHGQASSYEQYF; CDR3 DNA: TGTGCCAGCAGTGTTGGCGTCCATGGACAGGCAAGTTCCTACGAGCAGTACTTC
J gene: TRBJ2-2; clone size: many; V gene: TRBV12-3/TRBV12-4; D gene: TRBD1; CDR3 protein: CASSFRTGVTGELFF; CDR3 DNA: TGTGCCAGCAGTTTTAGGACAGGGGTCACCGGGGAGCTGTTTTTT
J gene: TRBJ1-4; clone size: few; V gene: TRBV7-2; D gene: -; CDR3 protein: CASSPPPTNEKLFF; CDR3 DNA: TGTGCCAGCAGCCCCCCTCCAACTAATGAAAAACTGTTTTTT
J gene: TRBJ2-1; clone size: few; V gene: TRBV30; D gene: -; CDR3 protein: CAWSSGYNEQFF; CDR3 DNA: TGTGCCTGGAGTAGCGGATACAATGAGCAGTTCTTC
J gene: TRBJ1-4; clone size: -; V gene: TRBV4-3; D gene: -; CDR3 protein: CASSHGYGALFF; CDR3 DNA: TGCGCCAGCAGCCATGGCTATGGGGCCCTGTTTTTT
J gene: TRBJ2-7; clone size: few; V gene: TRBV10-2; D gene: TRBD2; CDR3 protein: CASFGGGGYEQYF; CDR3 DNA: TGCGCCAGCTTTGGCGGGGGGGGCTACGAGCAGTACTTC
J gene: TRBJ2-1; clone size: many; V gene: TRBV7-3; D gene: -; CDR3 protein: CASSLRRGNEQFF; CDR3 DNA: TGTGCCAGCAGCTTAAGACGGGGCAATGAGCAGTTCTTC
J gene: TRBJ2-3; clone size: few; V gene: TRBV10-3; D gene: -; CDR3 protein: CAIHGGPTDTQYF; CDR3 DNA: TGTGCCATTCACGGGGGGCCGACAGATACGCAGTATTTT
J gene: TRBJ1-2; clone size: -; V gene: TRBV29-1; D gene: -; CDR3 protein: CSVDRYGTSNYGYTF; CDR3 DNA: TGCAGCGTTGATCGGTACGGGACTTCTAACTATGGCTACACCTTC
J gene: TRBJ2-3; clone size: -; V gene: TRBV20-1; D gene: TRBD1; CDR3 protein: CSASATGQGIVDTQYF; CDR3 DNA: TGCAGTGCTAGCGCTACGGGACAGGGGATTGTGGATACGCAGTATTTT
J gene: TRBJ1-1; clone size: many; V gene: TRBV12-3/TRBV12-4; D gene: -; CDR3 protein: CASSRSTEAFF; CDR3 DNA: TGTGCCAGCAGCCGAAGCACTGAAGCTTTCTTT
J gene: TRBJ1-5; clone size: few; V gene: TRBV12-3/TRBV12-4; D gene: -; CDR3 protein: CASSLSTGGQPQHF; CDR3 DNA: TGTGCCAGCAGTTTGAGTACCGGTGGGCAGCCCCAGCATTTT
J gene: TRBJ2-1; clone size: -; V gene: TRBV10-3; D gene: -; CDR3 protein: CAITGEGDNEQFF; CDR3 DNA: TGTGCCATCACCGGGGAGGGGGACAATGAGCAGTTCTTC
J gene: TRBJ2-1; clone size: few; V gene: TRBV14; D gene: TRBD1; CDR3 protein: CASSLRDRPYNEQFF; CDR3 DNA: TGTGCCAGCTCCCTCCGGGACAGGCCCTACAATGAGCAGTTCTTC
J gene: TRBJ2-1; clone size: many; V gene: TRBV7-2; D gene: TRBD1; CDR3 protein: CASSLRGTGGNEQFF; CDR3 DNA: TGTGCCAGCAGCTTAAGGGGGACAGGGGGGAATGAGCAGTTCTTC
J gene: TRBJ1-4; clone size: few; V gene: TRBV14; D gene: -; CDR3 protein: CASSPASEGGNEKLFF; CDR3 DNA: TGTGCCAGCAGCCCTGCGTCGGAGGGAGGGAATGAAAAACTGTTTTTT
J gene: TRBJ2-3; clone size: many; V gene: TRBV14; D gene: -; CDR3 protein: CASSTRSRSTDTQYF; CDR3 DNA: TGTGCCAGCAGTACGCGGTCTCGTTCCACAGATACGCAGTATTTT
J gene: TRBJ2-2; clone size: many; V gene: TRBV20-1; D gene: -; CDR3 protein: CSARSAKPSPGELFF; CDR3 DNA: TGCAGTGCTAGATCGGCGAAACCATCCCCCGGGGAGCTGTTTTTT
J gene: TRBJ2-7; clone size: many; V gene: TRBV19; D gene: -; CDR3 protein: CASEDGAYEQYF; CDR3 DNA: TGTGCCAGTGAGGACGGAGCCTACGAGCAGTACTTC
J gene: TRBJ1-1; clone size: many; V gene: TRBV12-3/TRBV12-4; D gene: TRBD1; CDR3 protein: CASRLTGAQSEAFF; CDR3 DNA: TGTGCCAGCAGACTGACAGGGGCGCAGTCTGAAGCTTTCTTT
J gene: TRBJ2-7; clone size: few; V gene: TRBV18; D gene: TRBD2; CDR3 protein: CASSPRVGGSSYEQYF; CDR3 DNA: TGTGCCAGCTCACCACGCGTCGGCGGGAGCTCCTACGAGCAGTACTTC
J gene: TRBJ1-1; clone size: many; V gene: TRBV29-1; D gene: -; CDR3 protein: CSVGRAPGVNTEAFF; CDR3 DNA: TGCAGCGTTGGAAGGGCCCCAGGGGTGAACACTGAAGCTTTCTTT
J gene: TRBJ2-7; clone size: -; V gene: TRBV6-2/TRBV6-3; D gene: -; CDR3 protein: CASSLTLRNEQYF; CDR3 DNA: TGTGCCAGCAGTCTTACCCTACGGAACGAGCAGTACTTC
J gene: TRBJ2-1; clone size: few; V gene: TRBV6-1; D gene: TRBD1; CDR3 protein: CASSASVTGGFYNEQFF; CDR3 DNA: TGTGCCAGCAGTGCTTCAGTTACAGGGGGCTTCTACAATGAGCAGTTCTTC
J gene: TRBJ1-1; clone size: many; V gene: TRBV6-5; D gene: -; CDR3 protein: CASSPDSLWGAMNTEAFF; CDR3 DNA: TGTGCCAGCAGTCCCGACAGCCTTTGGGGGGCTATGAACACTGAAGCTTTCTTT
J gene: TRBJ2-1; clone size: many; V gene: TRBV14; D gene: -; CDR3 protein: CASSLASEQFF; CDR3 DNA: TGTGCCAGCAGCCTAGCGTCGGAGCAGTTCTTC
J gene: TRBJ2-5; clone size: -; V gene: TRBV23-1; D gene: -; CDR3 protein: CASSQSSGWDLETQYF; CDR3 DNA: TGCGCCAGCAGTCAATCGTCCGGATGGGATTTGGAGACCCAGTACTTC
J gene: TRBJ2-3; clone size: -; V gene: TRBV20-1; D gene: -; CDR3 protein: CSASNWGAF; CDR3 DNA: TGCAGTGCTAGCAACTGGGGGGCCTTT
J gene: TRBJ1-5; clone size: many; V gene: TRBV12-3/TRBV12-4; D gene: -; CDR3 protein: CASSLAESGTKRNQPQHF; CDR3 DNA: TGTGCCAGCAGTTTAGCGGAAAGCGGGACAAAGCGCAATCAGCCCCAGCATTTT
J gene: TRBJ2-1; clone size: few; V gene: TRBV27; D gene: -; CDR3 protein: CASSLPDNEQFF; CDR3 DNA: TGTGCCAGCAGTTTACCCGATAATGAGCAGTTCTTC
J gene: TRBJ1-2; clone size: -; V gene: TRBV2; D gene: -; CDR3 protein: CASSERLINYGYTF; CDR3 DNA: TGTGCCAGCAGTGAAAGGCTCATTAACTATGGCTACACCTTC
J gene: TRBJ1-1; clone size: few; V gene: TRBV5-1; D gene: -; CDR3 protein: CASGSGENTEAFF; CDR3 DNA: TGCGCCAGCGGGTCAGGGGAAAACACTGAAGCTTTCTTT
J gene: TRBJ2-3; clone size: few; V gene: TRBV9; D gene: TRBD2; CDR3 protein: CASSVGASGSSEDTQYF; CDR3 DNA: TGTGCCAGCAGCGTAGGGGCTAGCGGGAGTTCTGAAGATACGCAGTATTTT
J gene: TRBJ2-7; clone size: -; V gene: TRBV19; D gene: TRBD2; CDR3 protein: CASSIISGGAYEQYF; CDR3 DNA: TGTGCCAGTAGTATTATTAGCGGGGGAGCCTACGAGCAGTACTTC
J gene: TRBJ1-1; clone size: many; V gene: TRBV6-5; D gene: -; CDR3 protein: CASSYQGWAFF; CDR3 DNA: TGTGCCAGCAGTTACCAGGGGTGGGCTTTCTTT
J gene: TRBJ1-1; clone size: -; V gene: TRBV28; D gene: -; CDR3 protein: CASSSINTEAFF; CDR3 DNA: TGTGCCAGCAGTTCCATCAACACTGAAGCTTTCTTT
J gene: TRBJ2-7; clone size: many; V gene: TRBV5-1; D gene: TRBD1; CDR3 protein: CASSPQGLVDEQYF; CDR3 DNA: TGCGCCAGCAGCCCACAGGGGCTTGTGGACGAGCAGTACTTC
J gene: TRBJ2-3; clone size: many; V gene: TRBV29-1; D gene: -; CDR3 protein: CSVDGTATTDTQYF; CDR3 DNA: TGCAGCGTTGATGGCACAGCGACCACAGATACGCAGTATTTT
J gene: TRBJ2-3; clone size: -; V gene: TRBV7-2; D gene: TRBD2; CDR3 protein: CASSRPSGTSGRGTDTQYF; CDR3 DNA: TGTGCCAGCAGCCGGCCCTCCGGGACTAGCGGGAGGGGGACGGATACGCAGTATTTT
J gene: TRBJ1-5; clone size: -; V gene: TRBV23-1; D gene: TRBD1; CDR3 protein: CASSPHRGPDRGINQPQHF; CDR3 DNA: TGCGCCAGCAGTCCACACCGGGGTCCGGACAGGGGAATAAACCAGCCCCAGCATTTT
J gene: TRBJ2-1; clone size: -; V gene: TRBV11-2; D gene: -; CDR3 protein: CASSLILAGLGNEQFF; CDR3 DNA: TGTGCCAGCAGCTTAATACTGGCGGGCTTGGGTAATGAGCAGTTCTTC
J gene: TRBJ1-1; clone size: -; V gene: TRBV6-2/TRBV6-3; D gene: -; CDR3 protein: CASSLVLLNTEAFF; CDR3 DNA: TGTGCCAGCAGCCTGGTTCTACTGAACACTGAAGCTTTCTTT
J gene: TRBJ1-5; clone size: many; V gene: TRBV7-9; D gene: -; CDR3 protein: CASSLANQPQHF; CDR3 DNA: TGTGCCAGCAGCTTAGCCAATCAGCCCCAGCATTTT
J gene: TRBJ2-1; clone size: few; V gene: TRBV20-1; D gene: -; CDR3 protein: CSARDVWGFYNEQFF; CDR3 DNA: TGCAGTGCTAGAGATGTGTGGGGATTTTACAATGAGCAGTTCTTC
J gene: TRBJ1-1; clone size: many; V gene: TRBV7-2; D gene: -; CDR3 protein: CASSFGGLDTEAFF; CDR3 DNA: TGTGCCAGCAGCTTTGGGGGGTTGGACACTGAAGCTTTCTTT
J gene: TRBJ1-1; clone size: many; V gene: TRBV12-3/TRBV12-4; D gene: -; CDR3 protein: CASSSGHEAFF; CDR3 DNA: TGTGCCAGCAGTTCGGGCCATGAAGCTTTCTTT
J gene: TRBJ2-7; clone size: many; V gene: TRBV2; D gene: -; CDR3 protein: CASSVGREGEQYF; CDR3 DNA: TGTGCCAGCAGTGTCGGAAGGGAAGGCGAGCAGTACTTC
J gene: TRBJ2-2; clone size: -; V gene: TRBV7-9; D gene: TRBD1; CDR3 protein: CASSLAGTGDTGELFF; CDR3 DNA: TGTGCCAGCAGCTTAGCAGGGACAGGGGACACCGGGGAGCTGTTTTTT
J gene: TRBJ1-2; clone size: -; V gene: TRBV3-1; D gene: TRBD1; CDR3 protein: CASSQGAGGGYGYTF; CDR3 DNA: TGTGCCAGCAGCCAAGGGGCAGGGGGCGGCTATGGCTACACCTTC
J gene: TRBJ2-7; clone size: many; V gene: TRBV12-3/TRBV12-4; D gene: -; CDR3 protein: CASSPRGRPSGYEQYF; CDR3 DNA: TGTGCCAGCAGTCCCCGGGGCCGTCCCTCGGGTTACGAGCAGTACTTC
J gene: TRBJ1-2; clone size: few; V gene: TRBV2; D gene: -; CDR3 protein: CASSLAGSGRYGYTF; CDR3 DNA: TGTGCCAGCAGTCTTGCGGGAAGCGGGAGGTATGGCTACACCTTC